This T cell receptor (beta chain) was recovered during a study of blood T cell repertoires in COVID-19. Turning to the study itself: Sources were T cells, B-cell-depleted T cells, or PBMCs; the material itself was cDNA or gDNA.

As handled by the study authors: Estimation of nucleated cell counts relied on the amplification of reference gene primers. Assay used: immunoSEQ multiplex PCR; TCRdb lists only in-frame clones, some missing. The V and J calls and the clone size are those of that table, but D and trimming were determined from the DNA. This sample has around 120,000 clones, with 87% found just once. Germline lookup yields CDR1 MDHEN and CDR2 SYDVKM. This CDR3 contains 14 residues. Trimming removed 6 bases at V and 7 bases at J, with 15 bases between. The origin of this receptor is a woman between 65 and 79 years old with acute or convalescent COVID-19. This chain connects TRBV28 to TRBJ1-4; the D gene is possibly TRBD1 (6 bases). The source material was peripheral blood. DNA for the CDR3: TGTGCCAGCAGAAACAGGGTGATGGGTGAAAAACTGTTTTTT. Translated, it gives CASRNRVMGEKLFF.